This TCR beta chain was retrieved from a study of regulatory T cells in long-lasting Graves disease. Germline loops: CDR1 SNHLY, CDR2 FYNNEI. Trimming took 0 bases from V and 1 from J, leaving 14 bases between them. The CDR3 totals 17 residues. Time point noted: newly diagnosed GD, antithyroid drugs for less than 3 months. Making the TCR library involved RNA that had been extracted from PBMCs. American Thyroid Association guidelines served as the basis for diagnosing Graves' disease. Regarding the study as a whole: Less diverse TCR repertoires were seen in persistent Graves' patients than in newly diagnosed ones.

Relying on iRepertoire HTBI primers and Arm-PCR of CDR3 regions, the team built TCR beta libraries. TCRdb re-analysed the multiplex PCR reads in MiXCR, keeping a single row per CDR3 protein. This repertoire shows a few hundred thousand distinct CDR3 sequences, about 10% found once; its top ten account for approximately 20%. This clonotype showed up many times. Antigen: not known. The same sample was also studied in work on T cells in Graves' hyperthyroidism and ophthalmopathy. As reported in that work: A median around six months before onset, the model predicted ophthalmopathy.

The receptor was derived from a woman younger than 30 with Graves disease. V and J are TRBV2 and TRBJ2-3; no definite D call. This specimen was peripheral blood mononuclear cells (PBMCs), taken at new diagnosis, from a patient treated with antithyroid drugs. In DNA, the CDR3 is TGTGCCAGCAGTGAAGCGCAATCTTTCTGGGGCACAGATACGCAGTATTTT. Amino acids: CASSEAQSFWGTDTQYF. The full variable domain, with the rest looked up from reference TRBV2 and TRBJ2-3, is EPEVTQTPSHQVTQMGQEVILRCVPISNHLYFYWYRQILGQKVEFLVSFYNNEISEKSEIFDDQFSVERPDGSNFTLKIRSTKLEDSAMYFCASSEAQSFWGTDTQYFGPGTRLTVL.